This T cell receptor (beta chain) was recorded in a study of T cell responses to AZD1222 COVID-19 vaccine. Background on the study: Samples with a second dose at about 4 or about 12 weeks were pooled together. Findings of the study overall: Females made up more of the donors, who were largely white British, and clonal diversity may have come out too low. Sampling that yielded the repertoires occurred only after the peak T cell response.

Of note for this clone: Its antigen remains unknown.

The CDR3 is 15 amino acids. V shed 5 bases and J 3 bases; nucleotides not matched to a gene: 7. The V gene's germline CDR1 is SGHTA and CDR2 FQGNSA. The method was immunoSEQ multiplex PCR; TCRdb's version includes in-frame clones alone and lacks a portion of them. The profile shows some 130,000 clones, roughly 92% of them singletons. This chain links TRBV7-2 with TRBJ1-2, with TRBD1 matching 9 bases. The receptor's source is an adult in good health. The sample consisted of peripheral blood, taken on day 0 of AZD1222 vaccination. This CDR3 is CASSPGTGLYYGYTF. Written as DNA, the CDR3 is TGTGCCAGCAGCCCCGGGACAGGGTTGTACTATGGCTACACCTTC.